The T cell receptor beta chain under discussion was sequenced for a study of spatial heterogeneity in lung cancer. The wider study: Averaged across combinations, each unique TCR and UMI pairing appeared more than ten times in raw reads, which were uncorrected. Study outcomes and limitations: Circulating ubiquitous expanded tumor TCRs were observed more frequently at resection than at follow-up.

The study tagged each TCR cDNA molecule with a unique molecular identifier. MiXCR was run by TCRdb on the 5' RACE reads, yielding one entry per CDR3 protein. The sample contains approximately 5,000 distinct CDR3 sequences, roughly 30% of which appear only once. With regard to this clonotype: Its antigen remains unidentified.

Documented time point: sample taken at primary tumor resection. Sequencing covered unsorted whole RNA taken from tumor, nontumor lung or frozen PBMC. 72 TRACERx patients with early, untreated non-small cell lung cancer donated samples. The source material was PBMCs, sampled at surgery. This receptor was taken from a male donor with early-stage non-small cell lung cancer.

CDR3 sequence (DNA): TGTGCCAGCACTCGGCCCGGGGAAGAGACCCAGTACTTC. Residues: CASTRPGEETQYF. The J gene is TRBJ2-5, the V gene TRBV28, with D possibly matching TRBD2 (5 bases). V was clipped by 7 bases and J by 3 bases, with 12 bases between them. Germline CDR1 and CDR2: MDHEN and SYDVKM. This CDR3 spans 13 amino acids.